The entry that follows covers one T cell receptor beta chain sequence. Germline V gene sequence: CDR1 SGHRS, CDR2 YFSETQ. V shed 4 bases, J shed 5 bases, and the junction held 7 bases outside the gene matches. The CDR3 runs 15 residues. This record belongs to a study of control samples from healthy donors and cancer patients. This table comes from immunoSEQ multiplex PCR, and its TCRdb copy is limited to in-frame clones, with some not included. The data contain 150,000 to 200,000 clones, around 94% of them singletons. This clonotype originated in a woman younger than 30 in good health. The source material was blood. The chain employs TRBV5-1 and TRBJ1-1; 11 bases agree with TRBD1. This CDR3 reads CASSRGQGAWTEAFF. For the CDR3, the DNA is TGCGCCAGCAGCAGAGGACAGGGGGCTTGGACTGAAGCTTTCTTT.